Listed here is a single T cell receptor beta chain. The junction does not match germline at one end; this may be a read error. MiXCR, applied by TCRdb to the 5' RACE reads, yields one record per CDR3 protein. The sample holds 9,500 to 15,000 distinct CDR3 sequences, roughly 47% seen once. The sorted Tregs were CD4+CD25+CD127-/low cells. This TCR derives from a female donor with breast cancer. The sample comprised tumor-infiltrating Tregs sorted from the breast tumor.

For the CDR3, the DNA is TGTGTCAGCAGCTCCGAGGACAGGGTCTACGAGCAGTACTTC. Protein: CVSSSEDRVYEQYF. This chain connects TRBV7-9 to TRBJ2-7; 8 positions match TRBD1. Germline CDR1 reads SEHNR; CDR2 reads FQNEAQ (reference sequence). The CDR3 contains 14 residues.